The sequence of this TCR beta chain was determined in a study of blood T cell repertoires in COVID-19. Turning to the study itself: Acute-phase and convalescent COVID-19 samples originated in the United States, Italy and Spain. PBMCs, B-cell-depleted T cells, or T cells provided the cDNA or gDNA that made up the material.

This CDR3 is built from 17 residues. Germline CDR1 is LGHDT and CDR2 is YNNKEL (reference sequence). The trim removed 4 bases at V and 6 bases at J, leaving 9 bases unmatched. Methods used by the authors: Estimated nucleated cell counts came from reference gene primer amplification. The repertoire was sequenced with immunoSEQ multiplex PCR; TCRdb's copy has only in-frame clones and lacks some. That table supplies the V and J calls and clone size; D and trimming were determined from the DNA. This repertoire shows 330,000 or so clones, about nine tenths found once; its top ten account for over 0.9%. This chain links TRBV3-1 (or the pseudogene TRBV3-2) with TRBJ2-3; 14 bases line up with TRBD2. The receptor comes from a woman in her thirties who had been exposed to COVID-19. The specimen was PBMCs or T cells enriched from blood (not recorded which). DNA of the CDR3: TGTGCCAGCAGCCGCGAGGGACTAGCGGGGGTCGTGGATACGCAGTATTTT. Its translation is CASSREGLAGVVDTQYF.